These 27 T cell receptor beta chains came from one sample sequenced in a study of long-term antiretroviral therapy in people with HIV. Running of the v3.0 immunoSEQ assay took place at survey level. Assay used: immunoSEQ multiplex PCR; TCRdb lists only in-frame clones, some missing. The data show 20,000 to 30,000 clones, with 65% to 80% seen just once and over 8% held by the top ten. This sample comprised unsorted PBMCs, obtained 1.2 years after starting antiretroviral therapy. The receptor set was obtained from a woman aged 40 to 50 with HIV.

DNA of the CDR3: TGTGCCAGTAGTATAATGCTGGTAAATCAGCCCCAGCATTTT. Residues: CASSIMLVNQPQHF. The chain is built from TRBV19 and TRBJ1-5; D is unclear. Per the germline V gene, CDR1 is LNHDA and CDR2 is SQIVND (reference sequence). V was trimmed by 2 bases and J by 4 bases, leaving 9 bases between them. The CDR3 is made up of 14 amino acids.

V gene TRBV19 combines with J gene TRBJ1-2; no reliable D call. The V gene's germline CDR1 is LNHDA and CDR2 SQIVND (reference sequence). Trimming stripped 0 bases from V and 2 bases from J, with 7 bases between. The CDR3 is 14 amino acids. DNA of the CDR3: TGTGCCAGTAGTATAGAAACTGTCAACTATGGCTACACCTTC. It is translated as CASSIETVNYGYTF.

The chain couples TRBV7-8 to TRBJ2-7; D unclear. V shed 1 base and J shed 9 bases, with 13 bases lying between them. Per germline, CDR1 SGHVS and CDR2 FQNEAQ. The CDR3 is 13 residues long. This chain's CDR3 is CASSLVKWDRQYF. CDR3 bases: TGTGCCAGCAGCTTAGTAAAATGGGATCGGCAGTACTTC.

This CDR3 reads CASSPGQGNTEAFF. DNA for the CDR3: TGCGCCAGCAGCCCGGGACAGGGGAACACTGAAGCTTTCTTT. The J gene is TRBJ1-1, the V gene TRBV5-1; 9 bases map to TRBD1. The CDR3 covers 14 residues. CDR1 SGHRS and CDR2 YFSETQ come from the germline V gene. V lost 4 bases, J lost 1 base, and 2 bases stayed unmatched.

The rearrangement uses TRBV7-2 and TRBJ1-2; a possible D gene is TRBD1 (5 bases). The CDR3 sequence is 18 residues long. V lost 1 base and J 0 bases, leaving 18 bases between the germline ends. Germline values: CDR1 SGHTA, CDR2 FQGNSA. The CDR3 protein is CASSLGAIWDPANYGYTF. The CDR3 DNA is TGTGCCAGCAGCTTAGGAGCAATTTGGGACCCAGCTAACTATGGCTACACCTTC.

This clone has just one count. The chain carries TRBV6-5 and TRBJ1-1; D remains ambiguous. Germline V gives CDR1 MNHEY, CDR2 SVGAGI. This CDR3 region has 13 residues. The germline V and J ends were trimmed by 6 bases and 3 bases, with 11 bases remaining between them. The CDR3, as DNA: TGTGCCAGCAGCCGCTCCGGGGACACTGAAGCTTTCTTT. Residues: CASSRSGDTEAFF.

The J gene is TRBJ2-7, the V gene TRBV7-9; perhaps TRBD2 as D (5 bases). CDR3 size: 13 residues. Germline V lookup: CDR1 SEHNR, CDR2 FQNEAQ (reference sequence). V shed 1 base and J shed 5 bases, with 9 bases lying between them. This CDR3 is CASSLERRNEQYF. CDR3 nucleotide sequence: TGTGCCAGCAGCTTAGAGAGGAGGAACGAGCAGTACTTC.

The chain carries TRBV30 and TRBJ2-3; TRBD2 matches 11 bases. The CDR3 has 14 amino acids. With V trimmed by 3 bases and J by 5 bases, 4 bases remained unmatched. CDR1 is GTSNPN, CDR2 SVGIG, per germline (reference sequence). The CDR3 nucleotides read TGTGCCTGGAGCCTAGCGGGAGGCGGAGATACGCAGTATTTT. Translating gives CAWSLAGGGDTQYF.

The J gene is TRBJ1-1, the V gene TRBV19, with D uncertain. Per the germline V gene, CDR1 is LNHDA and CDR2 is SQIVND (reference sequence). The germline V and J ends were trimmed by 8 bases and 1 base, with 11 bases remaining between them. The CDR3 sequence is 13 residues long. CDR3 coding DNA: TGTGCCAGTGGCCTCCGGGGGAACACTGAAGCTTTCTTT. It codes for CASGLRGNTEAFF.

The V gene is TRBV10-3, the J gene TRBJ2-5; the D is unclear. Looked up from germline, CDR1 is ENHRY and CDR2 is SYGVKD. V gave up 2 bases and J gave up 0 bases, with 7 bases separating them. This CDR3 has 14 residues. The CDR3 DNA is TGTGCCATCAGTGAGGCCTCCCACCAAGAGACCCAGTACTTC. This encodes CAISEASHQETQYF.

The CDR3 region is CAWSFDRGSEQYF. The CDR3 DNA follows: TGTGCCTGGAGTTTCGACAGGGGCTCCGAGCAGTACTTC. J is TRBJ2-7 and V is TRBV30; 8 bases match TRBD1. The CDR3 contains 13 residues. Per the germline V gene, CDR1 is GTSNPN and CDR2 is SVGIG (reference sequence). V lost 2 bases, J lost 6 bases, and 6 bases stayed unmatched.

The chain joins TRBV27 to TRBJ2-7; D may correspond to TRBD1 or TRBD2 (6 bases each). Trimming stripped 2 bases from V and 5 bases from J, with 22 bases between. This CDR3 region has 17 residues. Germline loops: CDR1 MNHEY, CDR2 SMNVEV (reference sequence). The CDR3 DNA reads as TGTGCCAGCAGTTTAGTCGGGGGCGACGGGGTAGGGAACGAGCAGTACTTC. Encoded protein: CASSLVGGDGVGNEQYF.

In its sample, this clone was seen a few times. The chain combines TRBV6-6 with TRBJ1-2; a weak D match, TRBD1 (6 bases). The CDR3 covers 14 residues. CDR1 and CDR2 (germline): MNHNY, SVGAGI (reference sequence). V was clipped by 8 bases and J by 3 bases, with 16 bases between them. The CDR3 loop is CASSLVPGDYGYTF. Written as DNA, the CDR3 is TGTGCCAGCTCCCTCGTCCCAGGGGACTATGGCTACACCTTC.

V and J are TRBV9 and TRBJ1-2, with D perhaps matching TRBD1 (5 bases). Germline V CDR1 and CDR2: SGDLS, YYNGEE. V was cut by 4 bases and J by 8 bases, with 18 bases left in between. The CDR3 consists of 14 residues. CDR3 nucleotide sequence: TGTGCCAGCAGCTACCGGAGGAGGGGAGGAGGCTACACCTTC. Translation: CASSYRRRGGGYTF.

The chain carries TRBV7-9 and TRBJ2-7; 7 nucleotides align to TRBD1. There are 13 residues in the CDR3. The V segment lost 5 bases and the J segment 2 bases; nucleotides outside the gene matches: 3. Germline loops: CDR1 SEHNR, CDR2 FQNEAQ (reference sequence). CDR3 coding DNA: TGTGCCAGCAGCGCCACAGGGGCCTACGAGCAGTACTTC. Residues: CASSATGAYEQYF.

CDR3 sequence (DNA): TGTGCCAGTAGTATAGTTGAGGGAACCGAAGCTTTCTTT. It translates to CASSIVEGTEAFF. This rearrangement joins TRBV19 to TRBJ1-1; no reliable D call. The V end lost 1 base, the J end lost 8 bases, and 11 bases lay between the germline ends. Per germline, CDR1 LNHDA and CDR2 SQIVND (reference sequence). The CDR3 runs to 13 residues.

V and J are TRBV5-6 and TRBJ2-5; a weak D match, TRBD2 (6 bases). The V end lost 4 bases, the J end lost 5 bases, and 18 bases lay between the germline ends. Germline-derived CDR1 and CDR2 are SGHDT and YYEEEE. The CDR3 runs 15 residues. The CDR3 protein is CASSPEGPRGETQYF. DNA of the CDR3: TGTGCCAGCAGCCCGGAGGGCCCTAGAGGGGAGACCCAGTACTTC.

The rearrangement links TRBV6-6 to TRBJ1-4; no clear D gene. CDR1 is MNHNY and CDR2 is SVGAGI in the germline V gene (reference sequence). Trimming removed 8 bases at V and 8 bases at J, with 21 bases between. The CDR3 contains 15 residues. The DNA of the CDR3 is TGTGCCAGCGCGGCCCCACTGGGAGGGCGGGAAAAACTGTTTTTT. It encodes CASAAPLGGREKLFF.

V usage is TRBV5-4 and J usage is TRBJ2-1; tentatively, D is TRBD2 (5 bases). Germline lookup yields CDR1 SGHNT and CDR2 YYREEE (reference sequence). V lost 0 bases and J 0 bases, leaving 7 bases between the germline ends. This CDR3 is 15 amino acids long. CDR3 nucleotides: TGTGCCAGCAGCTTGGAGCGGTTCTCCTACAATGAGCAGTTCTTC. Translating gives CASSLERFSYNEQFF. Looking up the rest from reference TRBV5-4 and TRBJ2-1 gives the full variable domain: ETGVTQSPTHLIKTRGQQVTLRCSSQSGHNTVSWYQQALGQGPQFIFQYYREEENGRGNFPPRFSGLQFPNYSSELNVNALELDDSALYLCASSLERFSYNEQFFGPGTRLTVL.

The chain is built from TRBV14 and TRBJ2-3, with D hard to call. Trimming pared 2 bases from V and 1 base from J, leaving 10 bases between. The CDR3 runs 15 residues. Germline-derived CDR1 and CDR2 are SGHDN and FVKESK. For the CDR3, the DNA is TGTGCCAGCAGCCAACCCTTGACGGGCACAGATACGCAGTATTTT. This gives the protein CASSQPLTGTDTQYF.

This clone has a handful of counts. V and J are TRBV19 and TRBJ1-4; possibly TRBD1 for D (5 bases). Germline CDR1 reads LNHDA; CDR2 reads SQIVND (reference sequence). Trimming removed 3 bases at V and 5 bases at J, with 13 bases between. This CDR3 is built from 15 residues. CDR3 nucleotide sequence: TGTGCCAGTAGTATCCGGGACGGTGCCAATGAAAAACTGTTTTTT. Protein: CASSIRDGANEKLFF.

The DNA for the CDR3 is TGTGCCTGGAGTGTACGGGGGACAGTGGTTGAAAAACTGTTTTTT. Protein: CAWSVRGTVVEKLFF. This rearrangement joins TRBV30 to TRBJ1-4, with 7 nucleotides matching TRBD1. The CDR3 loop spans 15 amino acids. Trimming at V came to 0 bases and at J to 7 bases, leaving 8 bases not matched to a gene. Looked up from germline, CDR1 is GTSNPN and CDR2 is SVGIG (reference sequence).

The V call is TRBV5-4, the J call TRBJ2-3; no clear D. CDR1 and CDR2 from the germline V gene are SGHNT and YYREEE (reference sequence). The CDR3 consists of 16 residues. Deletions cut 0 bases from V and 3 bases from J, with 14 bases between. The CDR3 nucleotides are TGTGCCAGCAGCTTGGGATTGTATCCGGTAACAGATACGCAGTATTTT. This sequence encodes CASSLGLYPVTDTQYF.

CDR3 sequence reads: CASTIDRANEKLFF. The CDR3 bases are TGTGCCAGCACCATCGACAGGGCGAATGAAAAACTGTTTTTT. The V gene is TRBV2, the J gene TRBJ1-4; TRBD1 matches 7 bases. Germline V gene lookup returns CDR1 SNHLY and CDR2 FYNNEI. The CDR3 is 14 amino acids. V lost 7 bases, J lost 5 bases, and 7 bases stayed unmatched. Filled out from reference TRBV2 and TRBJ1-4, the complete variable domain reads EPEVTQTPSHQVTQMGQEVILRCVPISNHLYFYWYRQILGQKVEFLVSFYNNEISEKSEIFDDQFSVERPDGSNFTLKIRSTKLEDSAMYFCASTIDRANEKLFFGSGTQLSVL.

The CDR3 sequence: CASSTGGDEQFF. DNA of the CDR3: TGTGCCAGCAGCACTGGGGGCGATGAGCAGTTCTTC. This rearrangement joins TRBV7-9 to TRBJ2-1, with a possible D match to TRBD1 (6 bases). This CDR3 region has 12 residues. The germline V gene has CDR1 SEHNR and CDR2 FQNEAQ (reference sequence). Trimming left V 5 bases short and J 8 bases short, with 10 bases between. Full variable domain (remainder filled in from reference TRBV7-9 and TRBJ2-1): DTGVSQNPRHKITKRGQNVTFRCDPISEHNRLYWYRQTLGQGPEFLTYFQNEAQLEKSRLLSDRFSAERPKGSFSTLEIQRTEQGDSAMYLCASSTGGDEQFFGPGTRLTVL.

The sample holds one count of this clone. This chain connects TRBV7-2 to TRBJ2-5; no reliable D call. This CDR3 is 15 amino acids long. Trimming took off 0 bases at V and 1 base at J, with 9 bases between the two ends. From germline, CDR1 is SGHTA and CDR2 FQGNSA. CDR3 coding DNA: TGTGCCAGCAGCTTAGCGACCAGCACCCAAGAGACCCAGTACTTC. It translates to CASSLATSTQETQYF.

The V and J genes are TRBV7-9 and TRBJ2-2; maybe TRBD1 (5 bases). Germline values: CDR1 SEHNR, CDR2 FQNEAQ (reference sequence). V lost 4 bases, J lost 3 bases, and 9 bases lay in between. This CDR3 spans 14 amino acids. DNA for the CDR3: TGTGCCAGCAGCTCAACAGGTGACACCGGGGAGCTGTTTTTT. Protein product: CASSSTGDTGELFF. Full variable domain (rest looked up from reference TRBV7-9 and TRBJ2-2): DTGVSQNPRHKITKRGQNVTFRCDPISEHNRLYWYRQTLGQGPEFLTYFQNEAQLEKSRLLSDRFSAERPKGSFSTLEIQRTEQGDSAMYLCASSSTGDTGELFFGEGSRLTVL.